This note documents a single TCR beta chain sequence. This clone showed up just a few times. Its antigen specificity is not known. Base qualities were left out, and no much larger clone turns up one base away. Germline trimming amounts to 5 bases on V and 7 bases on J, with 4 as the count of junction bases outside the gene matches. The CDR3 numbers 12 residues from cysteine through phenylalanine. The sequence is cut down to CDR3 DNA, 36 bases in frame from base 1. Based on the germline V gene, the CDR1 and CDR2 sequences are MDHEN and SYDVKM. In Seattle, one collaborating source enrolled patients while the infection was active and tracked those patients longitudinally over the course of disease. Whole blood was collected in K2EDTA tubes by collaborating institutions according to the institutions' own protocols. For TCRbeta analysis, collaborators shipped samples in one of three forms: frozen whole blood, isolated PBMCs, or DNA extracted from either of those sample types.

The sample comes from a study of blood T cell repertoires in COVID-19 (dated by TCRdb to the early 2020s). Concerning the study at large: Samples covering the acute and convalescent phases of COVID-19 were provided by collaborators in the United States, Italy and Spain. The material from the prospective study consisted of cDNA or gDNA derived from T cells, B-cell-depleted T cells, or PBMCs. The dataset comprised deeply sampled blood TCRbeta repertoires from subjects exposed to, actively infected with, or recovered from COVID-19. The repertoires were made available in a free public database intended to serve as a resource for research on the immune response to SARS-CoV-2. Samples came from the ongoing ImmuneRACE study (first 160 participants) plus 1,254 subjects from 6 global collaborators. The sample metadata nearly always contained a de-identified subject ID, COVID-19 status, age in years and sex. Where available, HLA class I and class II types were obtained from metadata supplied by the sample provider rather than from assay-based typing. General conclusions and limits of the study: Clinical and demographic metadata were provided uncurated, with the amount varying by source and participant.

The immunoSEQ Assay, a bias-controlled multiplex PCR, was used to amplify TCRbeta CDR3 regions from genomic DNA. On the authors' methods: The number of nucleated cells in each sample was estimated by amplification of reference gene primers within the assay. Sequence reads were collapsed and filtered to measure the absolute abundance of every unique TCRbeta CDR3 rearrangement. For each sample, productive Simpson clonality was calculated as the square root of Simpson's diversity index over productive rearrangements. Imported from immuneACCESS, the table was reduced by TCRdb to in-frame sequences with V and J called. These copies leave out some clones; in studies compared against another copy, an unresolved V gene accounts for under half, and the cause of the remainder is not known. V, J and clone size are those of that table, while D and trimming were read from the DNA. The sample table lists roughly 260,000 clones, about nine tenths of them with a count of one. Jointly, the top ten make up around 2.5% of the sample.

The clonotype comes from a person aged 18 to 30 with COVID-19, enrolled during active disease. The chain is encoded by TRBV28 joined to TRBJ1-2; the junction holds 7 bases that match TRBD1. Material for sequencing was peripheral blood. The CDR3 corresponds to CASSPGTVGYTF. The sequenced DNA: TGTGCCAGCAGTCCGGGGACAGTTGGCTACACCTTC.